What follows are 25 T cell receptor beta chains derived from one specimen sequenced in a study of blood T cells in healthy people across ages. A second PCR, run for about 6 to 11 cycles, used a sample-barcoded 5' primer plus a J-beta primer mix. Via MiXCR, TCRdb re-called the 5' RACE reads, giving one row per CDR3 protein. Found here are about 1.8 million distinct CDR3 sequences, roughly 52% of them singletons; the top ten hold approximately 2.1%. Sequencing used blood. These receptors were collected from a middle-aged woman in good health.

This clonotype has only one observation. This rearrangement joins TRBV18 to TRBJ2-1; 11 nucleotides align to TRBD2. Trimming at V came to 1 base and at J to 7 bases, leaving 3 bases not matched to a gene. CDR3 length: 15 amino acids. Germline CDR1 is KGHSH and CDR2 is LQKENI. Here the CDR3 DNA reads TGTGCCAGCTCACCACTAACTAGCGGGGGTAATGAGCAGTTCTTC. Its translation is CASSPLTSGGNEQFF.

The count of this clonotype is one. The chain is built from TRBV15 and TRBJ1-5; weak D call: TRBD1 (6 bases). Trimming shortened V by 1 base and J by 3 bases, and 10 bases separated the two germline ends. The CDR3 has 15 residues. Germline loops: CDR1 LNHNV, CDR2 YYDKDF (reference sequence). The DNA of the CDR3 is TGTGCCACCAGCAGAGCCGGACAGTTCAATCAGCCCCAGCATTTT. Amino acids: CATSRAGQFNQPQHF.

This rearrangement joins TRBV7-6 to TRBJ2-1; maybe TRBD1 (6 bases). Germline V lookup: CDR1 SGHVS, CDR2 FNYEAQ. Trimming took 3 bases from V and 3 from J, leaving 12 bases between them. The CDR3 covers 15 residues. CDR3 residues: CASSFQTGYYNEQFF. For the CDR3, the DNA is TGTGCCAGCAGCTTTCAGACAGGTTACTACAATGAGCAGTTCTTC.

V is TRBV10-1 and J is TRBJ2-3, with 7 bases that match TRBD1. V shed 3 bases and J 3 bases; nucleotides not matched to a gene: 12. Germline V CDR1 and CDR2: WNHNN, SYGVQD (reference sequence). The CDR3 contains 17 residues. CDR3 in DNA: TGCGCCAGCAGTGAAATAGGGGGCTACCTCGGGACAGATACGCAGTATTTT. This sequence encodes CASSEIGGYLGTDTQYF.

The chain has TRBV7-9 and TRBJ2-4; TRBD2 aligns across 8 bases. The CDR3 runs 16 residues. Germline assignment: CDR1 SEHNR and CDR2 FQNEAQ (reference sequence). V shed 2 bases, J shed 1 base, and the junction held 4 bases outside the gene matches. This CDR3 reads CASSLSSGEAKNIQYF. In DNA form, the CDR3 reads TGTGCCAGCAGCTTAAGTAGCGGGGAGGCCAAAAACATTCAGTACTTC.

DNA for the CDR3: TGCGCCAGCAGCTTTCCACAGGGGGGCGATGAGCAGTTCTTC. Residues: CASSFPQGGDEQFF. The chain joins TRBV5-1 to TRBJ2-1, with 8 bases matching TRBD1. In germline, CDR1 is SGHRS, CDR2 YFSETQ. Trimming removed 2 bases from V and 8 bases from J; junction bases left unmatched: 6. The CDR3 covers 14 residues.

DNA of the CDR3: TGTGCCAGCAGCCAAAACGGGGGGACTCCCACAGATACGCAGTATTTT. Residues: CASSQNGGTPTDTQYF. The gene calls are TRBV11-2 and TRBJ2-3, with TRBD2 matching over 7 bases. J gave up 2 bases and V 5 bases, and 10 bases lay outside the gene matches. Germline V gives CDR1 SGHAT, CDR2 FQNNGV. There are 16 residues in the CDR3.

The CDR3 reads CSARVGIGYTF. DNA of the CDR3: TGCAGTGCTAGAGTTGGGATTGGCTACACCTTC. This rearrangement joins TRBV20-1 to TRBJ1-2; D ambiguous. The CDR3 runs to 11 residues. Germline CDR1 is DFQATT and CDR2 is SNEGSKA (reference sequence). Trimming removed 1 base from V and 7 bases from J, with 7 bases in between.

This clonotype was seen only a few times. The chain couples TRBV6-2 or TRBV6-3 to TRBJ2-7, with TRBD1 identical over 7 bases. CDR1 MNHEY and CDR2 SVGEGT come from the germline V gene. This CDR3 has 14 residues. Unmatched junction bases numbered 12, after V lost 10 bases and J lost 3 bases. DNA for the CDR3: TGTGCCATCAGACCGGGACAGACCTACTACGAGCAGTACTTC. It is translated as CAIRPGQTYYEQYF.

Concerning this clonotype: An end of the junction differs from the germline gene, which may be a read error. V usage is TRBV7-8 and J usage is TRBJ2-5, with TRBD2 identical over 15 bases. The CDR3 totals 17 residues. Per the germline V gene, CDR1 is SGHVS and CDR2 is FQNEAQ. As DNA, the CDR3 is TGTGCCAGCAGTCGAGGGACTAGCGGGGGGCTCCAAGGGACCCAGTACTTC. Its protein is CASSRGTSGGLQGTQYF.

The CDR3 protein is CASGLGRQGGTDTQYF. In nucleotides, the CDR3 is TGTGCTAGTGGTTTAGGCCGGCAGGGAGGGACAGATACGCAGTATTTT. The chain carries TRBV12-5 and TRBJ2-3; 7 positions match TRBD2. The CDR3 is made up of 16 amino acids. Trimming took 3 bases from V and 3 from J; bases not matched to a gene: 9. Germline CDR1 reads LGHNT; CDR2 reads FRNRAP.

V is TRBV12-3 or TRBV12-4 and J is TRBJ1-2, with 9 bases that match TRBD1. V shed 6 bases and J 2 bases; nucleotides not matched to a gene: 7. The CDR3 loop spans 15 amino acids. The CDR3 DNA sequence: TGTGCCAGCAGCCGAGCCGGGACAGGGAACTATGGCTACACCTTC. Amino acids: CASSRAGTGNYGYTF.

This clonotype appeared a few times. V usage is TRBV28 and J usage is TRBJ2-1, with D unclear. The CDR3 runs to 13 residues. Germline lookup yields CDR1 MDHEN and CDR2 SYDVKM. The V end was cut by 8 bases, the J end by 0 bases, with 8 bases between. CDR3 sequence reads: CASLRDSYNEQFF. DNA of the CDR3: TGTGCCAGCTTAAGGGACTCCTACAATGAGCAGTTCTTC.

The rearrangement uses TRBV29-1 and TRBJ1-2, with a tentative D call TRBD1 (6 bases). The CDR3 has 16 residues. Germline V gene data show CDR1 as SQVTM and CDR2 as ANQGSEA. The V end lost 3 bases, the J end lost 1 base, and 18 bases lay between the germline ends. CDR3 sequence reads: CSVDGQGTRFNYGYTF. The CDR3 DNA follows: TGCAGCGTTGACGGGCAGGGGACACGTTTTAACTATGGCTACACCTTC.

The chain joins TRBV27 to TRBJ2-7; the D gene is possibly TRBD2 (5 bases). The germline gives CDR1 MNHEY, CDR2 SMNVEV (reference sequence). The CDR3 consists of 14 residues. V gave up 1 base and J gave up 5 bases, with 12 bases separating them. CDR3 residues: CASSLFGVSDEQYF. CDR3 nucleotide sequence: TGTGCCAGCAGTTTATTCGGGGTGTCCGACGAGCAGTACTTC.

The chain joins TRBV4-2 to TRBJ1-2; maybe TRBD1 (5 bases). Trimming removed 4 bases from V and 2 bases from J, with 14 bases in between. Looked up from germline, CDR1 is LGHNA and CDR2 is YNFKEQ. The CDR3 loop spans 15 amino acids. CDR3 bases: TGTGCCAGCAGCCGTCCGGACACTGTAAACTATGGCTACACCTTC. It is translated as CASSRPDTVNYGYTF.

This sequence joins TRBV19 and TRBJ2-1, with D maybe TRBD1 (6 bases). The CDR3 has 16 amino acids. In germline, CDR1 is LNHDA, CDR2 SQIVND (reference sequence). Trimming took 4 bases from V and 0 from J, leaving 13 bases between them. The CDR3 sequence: CASSRQAASSYNEQFF. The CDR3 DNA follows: TGTGCCAGTAGTAGACAGGCTGCTAGCTCCTACAATGAGCAGTTCTTC.

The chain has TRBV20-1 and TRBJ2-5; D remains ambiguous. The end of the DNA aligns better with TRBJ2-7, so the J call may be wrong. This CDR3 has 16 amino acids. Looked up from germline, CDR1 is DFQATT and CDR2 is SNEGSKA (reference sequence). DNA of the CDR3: TGCAGTGCTACATCTCTACCGGGTCTGAGTAGTTTCGAGCAGTACTTC. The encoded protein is CSATSLPGLSSFEQYF.

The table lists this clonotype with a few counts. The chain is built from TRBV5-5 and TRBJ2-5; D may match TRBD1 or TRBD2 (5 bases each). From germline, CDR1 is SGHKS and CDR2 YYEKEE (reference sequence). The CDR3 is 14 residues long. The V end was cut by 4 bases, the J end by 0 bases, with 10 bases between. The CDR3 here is CASSKGPNQETQYF. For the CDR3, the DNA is TGTGCCAGCAGCAAGGGACCGAACCAAGAGACCCAGTACTTC. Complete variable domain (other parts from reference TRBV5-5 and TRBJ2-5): DAGVTQSPTHLIKTRGQQVTLRCSPISGHKSVSWYQQVLGQGPQFIFQYYEKEERGRGNFPDRFSARQFPNYSSELNVNALLLGDSALYLCASSKGPNQETQYFGPGTRLLVL.

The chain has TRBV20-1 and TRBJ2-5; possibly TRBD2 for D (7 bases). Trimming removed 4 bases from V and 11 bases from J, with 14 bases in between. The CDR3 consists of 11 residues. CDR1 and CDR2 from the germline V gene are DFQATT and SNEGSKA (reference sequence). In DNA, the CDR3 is TGCAGTGCTAAACTAGGGGGGGAGCAGTACTTC. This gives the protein CSAKLGGEQYF.

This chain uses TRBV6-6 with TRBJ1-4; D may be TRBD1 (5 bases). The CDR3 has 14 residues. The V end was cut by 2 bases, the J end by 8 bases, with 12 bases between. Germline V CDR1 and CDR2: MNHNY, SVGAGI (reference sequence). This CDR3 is CASSYQQGNEKLFF. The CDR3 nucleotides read TGTGCCAGCAGTTACCAGCAGGGTAACGAAAAACTGTTTTTT.

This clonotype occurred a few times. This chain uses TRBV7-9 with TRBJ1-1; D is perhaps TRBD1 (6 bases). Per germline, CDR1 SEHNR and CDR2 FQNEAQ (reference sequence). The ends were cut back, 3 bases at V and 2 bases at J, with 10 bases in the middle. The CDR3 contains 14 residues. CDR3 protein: CASSLGHPNTEAFF. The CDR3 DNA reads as TGTGCCAGCAGCTTGGGACACCCAAACACTGAAGCTTTCTTT.

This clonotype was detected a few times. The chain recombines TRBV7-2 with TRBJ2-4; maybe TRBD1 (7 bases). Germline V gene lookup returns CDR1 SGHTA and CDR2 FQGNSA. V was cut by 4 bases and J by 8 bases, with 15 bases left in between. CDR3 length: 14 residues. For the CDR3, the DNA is TGTGCCAGCAGCTATGGCGGCAGGGGGGACATTCAGTACTTC. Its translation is CASSYGGRGDIQYF.

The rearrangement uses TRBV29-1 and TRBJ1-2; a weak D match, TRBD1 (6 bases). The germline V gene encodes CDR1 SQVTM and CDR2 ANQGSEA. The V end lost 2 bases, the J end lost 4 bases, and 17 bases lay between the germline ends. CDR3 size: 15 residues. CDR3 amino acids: CSVETGEGEIYGYTF. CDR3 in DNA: TGCAGCGTTGAAACCGGGGAGGGGGAGATCTATGGCTACACCTTC.

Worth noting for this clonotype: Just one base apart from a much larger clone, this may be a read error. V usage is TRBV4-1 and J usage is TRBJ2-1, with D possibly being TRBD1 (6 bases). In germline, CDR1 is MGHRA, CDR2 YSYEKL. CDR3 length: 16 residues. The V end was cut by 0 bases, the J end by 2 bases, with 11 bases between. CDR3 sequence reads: CASSQDRPGAYNEQFF. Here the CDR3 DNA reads TGCGCCAGCAGCCAAGATCGGCCAGGGGCCTACAATGAGCAGTTCTTC.